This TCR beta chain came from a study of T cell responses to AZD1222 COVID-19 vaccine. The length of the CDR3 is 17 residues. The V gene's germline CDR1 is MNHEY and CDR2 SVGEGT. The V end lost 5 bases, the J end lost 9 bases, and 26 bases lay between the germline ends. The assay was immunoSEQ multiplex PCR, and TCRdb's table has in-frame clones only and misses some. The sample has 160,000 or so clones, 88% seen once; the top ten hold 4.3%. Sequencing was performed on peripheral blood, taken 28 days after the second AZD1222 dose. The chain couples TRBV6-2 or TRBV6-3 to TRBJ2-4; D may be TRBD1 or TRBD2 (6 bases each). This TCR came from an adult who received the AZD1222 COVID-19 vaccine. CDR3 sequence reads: CASSVRGDTSLRFIQYF. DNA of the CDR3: TGTGCCAGCAGTGTTCGCGGGGACACCTCCCTCCGGTTCATTCAGTACTTC.